The 18 T cell receptor beta chains below all came from one sample that was sequenced in a study of T cells in Graves' hyperthyroidism and ophthalmopathy. Amplified regions were TCR beta CDR3 sequences from RNA transcripts. With the HTBI primer set, the TCR CDR3 went through a first round of RT-PCR. TCRdb re-called the multiplex PCR reads through MiXCR, storing one row per CDR3 protein. Here the sample spans around 690,000 distinct CDR3 sequences, 15% to 20% being singletons. Sequencing used blood. The receptors originated from a man aged 45 to 65 with Graves' hyperthyroidism.

The chain joins TRBV10-1 to TRBJ2-1; 8 nucleotides match TRBD2. CDR1 and CDR2 from the germline V gene are WNHNN and SYGVQD (reference sequence). Trimming removed 8 bases from V and 6 bases from J; junction bases left unmatched: 15. The CDR3 spans 16 residues. CDR3 DNA sequence: TGCGCCAGCTCGTTTGCGGGGGGTAGCGGACTCAATGAGCAGTTCTTC. It is translated as CASSFAGGSGLNEQFF.

This clonotype appeared many times. The gene calls are TRBV7-6 and TRBJ2-1, with a possible D match to TRBD2 (5 bases). The CDR3 consists of 16 residues. CDR1 is SGHVS and CDR2 is FNYEAQ in the germline V gene. V was shortened by 5 bases and J by 3 bases, with 17 bases between the two germline ends. The CDR3 bases are TGTGCCAGCAGCCTTAGTAGCCTTCGGGGCTACAATGAGCAGTTCTTC. Translation gives CASSLSSLRGYNEQFF.

There are a few counts of this clonotype. This sequence joins TRBV29-1 and TRBJ1-2, with D perhaps matching TRBD1 (5 bases). Germline CDR1 and CDR2: SQVTM and ANQGSEA. CDR3 length: 15 residues. Trimming cost V 4 bases and J 2 bases, with 17 bases left between them. CDR3 amino acids: CSVARNPRGNYGYTF. As DNA, the CDR3 is TGCAGCGTTGCAAGGAACCCAAGGGGAAACTATGGCTACACCTTC. Supplemented by reference TRBV29-1 and TRBJ1-2, the full variable domain reads SAVISQKPSRDICQRGTSLTIQCQVDSQVTMMFWYRQQPGQSLTLIATANQGSEATYESGFVIDKFPISRPNLTFSTLTVSNMSPEDSSIYLCSVARNPRGNYGYTFGSGTRLTVV.

This clonotype was seen many times. The chain employs TRBV11-2 and TRBJ2-7; either TRBD1 or TRBD2 may fit D (6 bases each). Per the germline V gene, CDR1 is SGHAT and CDR2 is FQNNGV. This CDR3 contains 17 residues. V was pared by 4 bases and J by 4 bases, with 23 bases between. The CDR3 loop reads CASSSITGTSLDYEQYF. In DNA, the CDR3 is TGTGCCAGCAGCTCGATAACAGGGACTTCCCTCGATTACGAGCAGTACTTC.

Many counts were recorded for this clonotype. The CDR3 bases are TGTGCCAGCAGCCAACGGGGCCTGAACACTGAAGCTTTCTTT. Its protein product is CASSQRGLNTEAFF. The chain uses TRBV14 and TRBJ1-1; a possible D gene is TRBD1 (5 bases). The CDR3 has 14 amino acids. The germline V and J ends were trimmed by 2 bases and 0 bases, with 7 bases remaining between them. Germline-derived CDR1 and CDR2 are SGHDN and FVKESK.

This clonotype was observed at least ten times. This sequence joins TRBV27 and TRBJ2-1; 11 bases line up with TRBD2. V lost 5 bases and J lost 4; bases outside the gene matches: 4. The CDR3 is 15 amino acids. CDR1 and CDR2 from the germline V gene are MNHEY and SMNVEV (reference sequence). For the CDR3, the DNA is TGTGCCAGCAGTCTGACTAGCGGGATGTACAATGAGCAGTTCTTC. It is translated as CASSLTSGMYNEQFF.

J is TRBJ2-1 and V is TRBV12-3 or TRBV12-4; D unresolved. V was shortened by 6 bases and J by 5 bases, with 8 bases between the two germline ends. The CDR3 length is 12 residues. In DNA form, the CDR3 reads TGTGCCAGCAGCTGGGCTCACAATGAGCAGTTCTTC. Translated: CASSWAHNEQFF.

The chain couples TRBV7-8 to TRBJ2-2; D is possibly TRBD1 (6 bases). Germline V lookup: CDR1 SGHVS, CDR2 FQNEAQ. This CDR3 is 16 amino acids long. Trimming left V 1 base short and J 5 bases short, with 14 bases between. CDR3 nucleotides: TGTGCCAGCAGCTTAGAGGGGGACACTCTAACCGGGGAGCTGTTTTTT. Its protein is CASSLEGDTLTGELFF.

The genes are TRBV2 and TRBJ2-7; maybe TRBD1 (6 bases). Trimming removed 8 bases from V and 4 bases from J, with 12 bases in between. Germline V gene sequence: CDR1 SNHLY, CDR2 FYNNEI. The length of the CDR3 is 12 residues. The CDR3: CASAQGLYEQYF. CDR3 nucleotides: TGTGCCAGCGCCCAGGGGTTATACGAGCAGTACTTC.

This clonotype has at least ten counts. V and J are TRBV2 and TRBJ2-5; 16 bases map to TRBD2. The CDR3 has 17 amino acids. Per germline, CDR1 SNHLY and CDR2 FYNNEI. With V trimmed by 8 bases and J by 5 bases, 11 bases remained unmatched. The CDR3 region is CASGIGTSGRAYETQYF. The CDR3 DNA sequence: TGTGCCAGCGGGATTGGGACTAGCGGGAGGGCCTATGAGACCCAGTACTTC.

The chain links TRBV2 to TRBJ2-7, with TRBD1 matching over 10 bases. CDR3 length: 15 amino acids. V lost 3 bases to trimming and J lost 1 base; unmatched junction nucleotides: 3. CDR1 is SNHLY and CDR2 is FYNNEI in the germline V gene. The CDR3 sequence is CASSETGGLSYEQYF. For the CDR3, the DNA is TGTGCCAGCAGTGAGACAGGGGGCCTTTCCTACGAGCAGTACTTC.

This clonotype was seen many times. V and J are TRBV28 and TRBJ2-7; 7 positions agree with TRBD1. From germline, CDR1 is MDHEN and CDR2 SYDVKM. V lost 6 bases to trimming and J lost 6 bases; unmatched junction nucleotides: 5. CDR3 length: 12 residues. CDR3 loop: CASSLTGSEQYF. The CDR3 coding sequence is TGTGCCAGCAGCCTGACAGGGAGCGAGCAGTACTTC.

V usage is TRBV6-6 and J usage is TRBJ2-2, with D possibly TRBD1 on 5 matching bases. V shed 2 bases and J shed 0 bases, with 16 bases lying between them. The germline V gene has CDR1 MNHNY and CDR2 SVGAGI (reference sequence). The CDR3 is made up of 18 amino acids. The DNA of the CDR3 is TGTGCCAGCAGTTACAGGGGCTACCTAATCGCGAACACCGGGGAGCTGTTTTTT. This sequence encodes CASSYRGYLIANTGELFF.

This clonotype was seen more than once but under ten times. A clone one base away is much larger, so this may be a read error. The chain employs TRBV28 and TRBJ2-2, with unresolved D. The germline V gene encodes CDR1 MDHEN and CDR2 SYDVKM. The CDR3 totals 14 residues. V was trimmed by 6 bases and J by 4 bases, leaving 12 bases between them. CDR3 protein: CASSVLGITGELFF. The CDR3 nucleotides read TGTGCCAGCAGCGTCCTAGGTATCACCGGGGAGCTGTTTTTT.

This clonotype was recorded a few times. The chain is built from TRBV2 and TRBJ2-7; D perhaps matches TRBD2 (6 bases). This CDR3 region has 15 residues. V dropped 6 bases and J dropped 6 bases, with 21 bases sitting between them. CDR1 and CDR2 (germline): SNHLY, FYNNEI. This chain's CDR3 is CASRFPTGLSSEQYF. DNA of the CDR3: TGTGCCAGCAGGTTCCCAACGGGACTCTCAAGCGAGCAGTACTTC.

This clonotype was counted at least ten times. V usage is TRBV11-2 and J usage is TRBJ1-2; no clear D gene. The CDR3 loop spans 14 amino acids. The V end lost 0 bases, the J end lost 9 bases, and 14 bases lay between the germline ends. Germline-derived CDR1 and CDR2 are SGHAT and FQNNGV. This chain's CDR3 is CASSLDPGLRSYTF. As DNA, the CDR3 is TGTGCCAGCAGCTTAGATCCCGGGCTTAGGAGCTACACCTTC.

The chain joins TRBV9 to TRBJ2-2; D gene uncertain. The CDR3 is 16 residues long. Per the germline V gene, CDR1 is SGDLS and CDR2 is YYNGEE. V lost 0 bases, J lost 0 bases, and 9 bases lay in between. The CDR3 sequence is CASSVGLLSNTGELFF. The CDR3 bases are TGTGCCAGCAGCGTAGGGCTACTATCGAACACCGGGGAGCTGTTTTTT.

This clonotype has more than one count but fewer than ten. V is TRBV28 and J is TRBJ1-1; tentative D call: TRBD1 (5 bases). The germline CDR1 and CDR2 sequences are MDHEN and SYDVKM. Trimming cost V 2 bases and J 0 bases, with 7 bases left between them. There are 14 residues in the CDR3. The CDR3 reads CASSLVTVNTEAFF. CDR3 coding DNA: TGTGCCAGCAGTTTAGTGACAGTGAACACTGAAGCTTTCTTT. The full variable domain, rest sourced from reference TRBV28 and TRBJ1-1, is DVKVTQSSRYLVKRTGEKVFLECVQDMDHENMFWYRQDPGLGLRLIYFSYDVKMKEKGDIPEGYSVSREKKERFSLILESASTNQTSMYLCASSLVTVNTEAFFGQGTRLTVV.